This T cell receptor beta chain was recovered during a study of cytomegalovirus exposure and HLA in healthy donors (dated by TCRdb to between 2016 and 2019). For the study in its entirety: According to a later analysis, one platform produced both the 110 or so validation repertoires and the 620 or so repertoires of the first cohort. The study aimed to test whether cataloging public T cell receptors could reveal signatures of past pathogen exposure. Besides the first cohort of around 670 subjects, a separate validation cohort made up of roughly 130 different subjects was used. To predict cytomegalovirus infection status, the study combined high-throughput TCR immunosequencing, statistical association of individual TCRs with disease status, and machine learning. Paper-wide results and their limitations: According to the authors, the approach could potentially be generalized to other disease states and immunological phenotypes. In the study, 150 to 200 TCR beta chains were listed as associated with cytomegalovirus. The classifier was reported to diagnose cytomegalovirus status with high specificity and sensitivity in both the original and validation cohorts. A later analysis found that TCRs clustered in the first cohort also tended to co-occur in the 130 or so validation repertoires, with 94% of cluster scores above 0. All 120 or so repertoires were used to score co-occurrence in the validation cohort in a later analysis, because that analysis had no HLA typing for the cohort. A few of the identified cytomegalovirus-associated TCR beta chains were confirmed in vitro to be specific for cytomegalovirus antigens. Across donors, most TCR sequences were observed very rarely, whereas some public TCRs were present in many individuals.

The germline V gene (reference sequence) supplies CDR1 LNHDA and CDR2 SQIVND. The CDR3 spans 18 residues, from the cysteine through the phenylalanine. The read is trimmed to its CDR3 DNA, 54 bases read in frame from base 1. V loses 6 bases of germline sequence and J loses 4 bases, and the interval between the two ends is 27 bases. A single count supports this clone. Its antigen is currently not known. Base qualities were left out, and no much larger clone turns up one base away. To prepare the library, the immunoSEQ multiplex PCR assay was applied. Under the source paper's analysis protocol: A statistical classification framework was built to diagnose cytomegalovirus status from the catalog of TCR beta chain sequences. In TCRdb, the immuneACCESS table is reduced to in-frame sequences with V and J assigned. These tables do not hold every clone; where another copy was compared, an unresolved V gene accounts for under half, and the others remain unexplained. V, J and clone size reflect that table, while D and trimming were determined from the DNA. This sample lists roughly 310,000 clones; 88% were detected once. The leading ten clones occupy around 1% of the sample.

The donors were included in the validation cohort of around 120 subjects, a group kept apart from the approximately 670-subject first cohort. This receptor was taken from a man aged 25 to 45 in good health and CMV-seronegative. This chain is built from TRBV19 and TRBJ1-1; TRBD1 is a possible D gene, resting on 6 matching bases. The sequenced sample was PBMCs. The bases read TGTGCCAGTAGCCAATCCCATACGACAGGAGGTTTGGGCACTGAAGCTTTCTTT. This translates into CASSQSHTTGGLGTEAFF.